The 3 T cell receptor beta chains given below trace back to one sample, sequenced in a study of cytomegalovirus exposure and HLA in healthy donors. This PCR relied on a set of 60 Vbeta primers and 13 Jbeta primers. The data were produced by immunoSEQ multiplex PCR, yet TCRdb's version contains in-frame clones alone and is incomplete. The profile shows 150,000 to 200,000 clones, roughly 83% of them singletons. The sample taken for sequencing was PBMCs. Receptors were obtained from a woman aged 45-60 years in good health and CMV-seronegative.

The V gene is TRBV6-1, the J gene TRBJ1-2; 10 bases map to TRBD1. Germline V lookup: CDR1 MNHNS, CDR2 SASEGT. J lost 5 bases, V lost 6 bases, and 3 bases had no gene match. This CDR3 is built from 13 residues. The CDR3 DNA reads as TGTGCCAGCAGGGACAGGGGGTCGTATGGCTACACCTTC. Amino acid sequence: CASRDRGSYGYTF.

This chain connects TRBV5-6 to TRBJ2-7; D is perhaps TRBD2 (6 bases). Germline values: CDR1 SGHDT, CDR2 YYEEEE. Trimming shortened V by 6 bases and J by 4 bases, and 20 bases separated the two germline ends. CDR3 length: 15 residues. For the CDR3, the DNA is TGTGCCAGCACCCTTAACCCGGGAGTCAGTTACGAGCAGTACTTC. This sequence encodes CASTLNPGVSYEQYF.

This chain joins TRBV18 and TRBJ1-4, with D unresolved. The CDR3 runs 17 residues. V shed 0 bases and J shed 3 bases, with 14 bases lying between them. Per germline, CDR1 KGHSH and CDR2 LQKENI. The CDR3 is CASSPPSQRRANEKLFF. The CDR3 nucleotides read TGTGCCAGCTCACCACCGAGTCAGCGGCGGGCTAATGAAAAACTGTTTTTT.